Listed here are 26 T cell receptor beta chains from one sample, sequenced in a study of T-cell memory formation after mild COVID-19. TCRdb fed the 5' RACE reads into MiXCR, producing one record per CDR3 protein. The repertoire holds almost 250,000 distinct CDR3 sequences, with 15% to 19% as singletons. Sequencing was done on a sample of PBMCs or a T cell subset sorted from them (not recorded which). These receptors were taken from an adult woman who had mild COVID-19 (a few samples of this study predate the infection). Cell type and time point are not known.

This clonotype was picked up many times. V and J are TRBV29-1 and TRBJ2-7, with D tentatively TRBD1 (6 bases). Germline loops: CDR1 SQVTM, CDR2 ANQGSEA. With 6 bases removed from V and 3 bases from J, the gap between germline ends came to 9 bases. The CDR3 is made up of 11 amino acids. CDR3 DNA sequence: TGCAGCGTACGGACAGTCTACGAGCAGTACTTC. The encoded protein is CSVRTVYEQYF.

The gene calls are TRBV5-1 and TRBJ1-1; D gene unclear. Germline V gene data show CDR1 as SGHRS and CDR2 as YFSETQ. The V and J ends lost 3 bases and 4 bases respectively, with 7 bases between them. CDR3 length: 12 residues. CDR3 coding DNA: TGCGCCAGCAGCTCTTCGAGCACTGAAGCTTTCTTT. This sequence encodes CASSSSSTEAFF.

In this sample, this clonotype turned up a few times. The chain combines TRBV9 with TRBJ2-7; unclear D gene. V was cut by 0 bases and J by 2 bases, with 12 bases left in between. The V gene's germline CDR1 is SGDLS and CDR2 YYNGEE. This CDR3 contains 15 residues. The CDR3 region is CASSVESTPPYEQYF. The CDR3 DNA is TGTGCCAGCAGCGTAGAGAGTACCCCACCCTACGAGCAGTACTTC.

This clonotype was counted many times. The chain joins TRBV7-9 to TRBJ2-7; the D gene could be TRBD1 or TRBD2 (5 bases each). CDR1 and CDR2 (germline): SEHNR, FQNEAQ (reference sequence). This CDR3 contains 13 residues. Trimming took 7 bases from V and 7 from J, leaving 17 bases between them. CDR3 in amino acids: CASISNQGREQYF. As DNA, the CDR3 is TGTGCCAGCATCTCGAACCAGGGACGGGAGCAGTACTTC.

Points on this clonotype: One end of the junction fails to match germline, which may point to a read error. The chain combines TRBV9 with TRBJ2-1; the D is unclear. This CDR3 has 11 residues. In germline, CDR1 is SGDLS, CDR2 YYNGEE. The CDR3 loop reads CASSSQRYWWF. Written as DNA, the CDR3 is TGTGCCAGCAGCTCTCAGAGGTATTGGTGGTTC.

This clonotype was counted between two and nine times. The chain carries TRBV25-1 and TRBJ2-7; 7 nucleotides align to TRBD1. There are 13 residues in the CDR3. Germline V gene data show CDR1 as MGHDK and CDR2 as SYGVNS. V lost 10 bases to trimming and J lost 1 base; unmatched junction nucleotides: 7. The CDR3 DNA reads as TGTGCCACCTACGGGACAGCATCCTACGAGCAGTACTTC. Translation gives CATYGTASYEQYF.

This clonotype was picked up many times. This chain connects TRBV29-1 to TRBJ1-2; D possibly corresponds to TRBD1 (5 bases). The ends were cut back, 6 bases at V and 7 bases at J, with 18 bases in the middle. Germline-derived CDR1 and CDR2 are SQVTM and ANQGSEA. The CDR3 runs 13 residues. The CDR3 bases are TGCAGCGTGGGACGCATAAATAAGGTTGGCTACACCTTC. Translated, it gives CSVGRINKVGYTF.

This clonotype has just a few counts. The chain joins TRBV10-3 to TRBJ1-1, with TRBD1 as a possible D gene (5 bases). The V end lost 4 bases, the J end lost 4 bases, and 13 bases lay between the germline ends. The CDR3 sequence is 14 residues long. The germline gives CDR1 ENHRY, CDR2 SYGVKD. CDR3 in DNA: TGTGCCATCAGTGGTCGGCAGGGTGGCACTGAAGCTTTCTTT. Its translation: CAISGRQGGTEAFF.

The chain recombines TRBV7-2 with TRBJ2-3; 13 bases align to TRBD2. Germline values: CDR1 SGHTA, CDR2 FQGNSA. The CDR3 covers 19 residues. The junction had 16 bases not matched to a gene; V was cut back by 5 bases and J by 5 bases. For the CDR3, the DNA is TGTGCCAGCAGCGCCCAATGGGGAGGACTAGCGGGAGCATTAGATACGCAGTATTTT. Amino acids: CASSAQWGGLAGALDTQYF.

The V gene is TRBV2, the J gene TRBJ2-2, with D uncertain. CDR3 size: 13 residues. V lost 2 bases, J lost 3 bases, and 4 bases lay in between. CDR1 and CDR2 from the germline V gene are SNHLY and FYNNEI. CDR3: CASSERHTGELFF. The CDR3 DNA sequence: TGTGCCAGCAGTGAAAGGCACACCGGGGAGCTGTTTTTT.

The J gene is TRBJ1-1, the V gene TRBV27; 8 bases align to TRBD1. Germline V CDR1 and CDR2: MNHEY, SMNVEV (reference sequence). This CDR3 has 14 residues. The J segment lost 4 bases and the V segment lost 6 bases, leaving 7 bases of the junction unmatched. The CDR3 bases are TGTGCCAGCAGAAAACAGGGGGGTAGCACTGAAGCTTTCTTT. Its protein product is CASRKQGGSTEAFF.

This chain joins TRBV12-3 or TRBV12-4 and TRBJ1-4; D perhaps matches TRBD1 (6 bases). The CDR3 length is 14 residues. The V gene lost 5 bases and the J gene lost 8 bases, with 15 bases spanning the gap. Here the CDR3 reads CASSLTGRIEKLFF. CDR3 nucleotide sequence: TGTGCCAGCAGTCTGACAGGTCGCATCGAAAAACTGTTTTTT.

The chain joins TRBV11-3 to TRBJ2-1; D possibly corresponds to TRBD2 (6 bases). The V gene lost 1 base and the J gene lost 5 bases, with 15 bases spanning the gap. Germline CDR1 SGHNT, CDR2 YENEEA. The CDR3 has 16 residues. This CDR3 is CASSLGPIGGNNEQFF. The CDR3 region has the DNA TGTGCCAGCAGCTTAGGGCCGATAGGAGGGAACAATGAGCAGTTCTTC. The whole variable domain, filled in from reference TRBV11-3 and TRBJ2-1, reads EAGVVQSPRYKIIEKKQPVAFWCNPISGHNTLYWYLQNLGQGPELLIRYENEEAVDDSQLPKDRFSAERLKGVDSTLKIQPAELGDSAVYLCASSLGPIGGNNEQFFGPGTRLTVL.

The rearrangement uses TRBV18 and TRBJ2-3, with TRBD2 matching 8 bases. This CDR3 is built from 17 residues. Looked up from germline, CDR1 is KGHSH and CDR2 is LQKENI. J was trimmed by 2 bases and V by 0 bases; bases with no gene match: 7. CDR3 region: CASSPPAASGLTDTQYF. The DNA for the CDR3 is TGTGCCAGCTCACCACCTGCGGCTAGCGGGCTCACAGATACGCAGTATTTT.

This clonotype was detected only once. CDR3 region: CSVERGSSYEQYF. CDR3 sequence (DNA): TGCAGCGTTGAACGGGGGAGCTCCTACGAGCAGTACTTC. The V call is TRBV29-1, the J call TRBJ2-7; D is perhaps TRBD2 (6 bases). Germline loops: CDR1 SQVTM, CDR2 ANQGSEA. The CDR3 length is 13 residues. Trimming left V 2 bases short and J 0 bases short, with 8 bases between.

The sample holds many counts of this clonotype. The chain combines TRBV20-1 with TRBJ1-2; no firm D call. V was clipped by 0 bases and J by 1 base, with 18 bases between them. Germline assignment: CDR1 DFQATT and CDR2 SNEGSKA (reference sequence). The length of the CDR3 is 17 residues. CDR3: CSARDRGNDPHNYGYTF. As DNA, the CDR3 is TGCAGTGCTAGAGATCGCGGGAATGATCCGCATAACTATGGCTACACCTTC.

There are a few counts of this clonotype. The rearrangement joins TRBV5-5 to TRBJ2-7; D might be TRBD1 (5 bases). The CDR3 runs 14 residues. Per the germline V gene, CDR1 is SGHKS and CDR2 is YYEKEE (reference sequence). The V gene lost 0 bases and the J gene lost 4 bases, with 11 bases spanning the gap. The CDR3 nucleotides are TGTGCCAGCAGCTTGGTTGGACAACCATACGAGCAGTACTTC. Translation: CASSLVGQPYEQYF.

This chain joins TRBV7-3 and TRBJ1-1, with TRBD1 as a possible D gene (5 bases). CDR3 size: 13 residues. Germline values: CDR1 SGHTA, CDR2 FQGTGA. Trimming left V 2 bases short and J 5 bases short, with 9 bases between. The DNA for the CDR3 is TGTGCCAGCAGCTTATTAGAGGGGACTGAAGCTTTCTTT. Translation gives CASSLLEGTEAFF.

This clonotype was found a few times. V and J are TRBV7-9 and TRBJ2-1; no definite D call. CDR3 length: 14 amino acids. V lost 1 base and J lost 6, with 10 bases in between. Germline-derived CDR1 and CDR2 are SEHNR and FQNEAQ (reference sequence). Here the CDR3 DNA reads TGTGCCAGCAGCTTAGTGTCCACGGTCAATGAGCAGTTCTTC. This codes for CASSLVSTVNEQFF. Full variable domain (rest looked up from reference TRBV7-9 and TRBJ2-1): DTGVSQNPRHKITKRGQNVTFRCDPISEHNRLYWYRQTLGQGPEFLTYFQNEAQLEKSRLLSDRFSAERPKGSFSTLEIQRTEQGDSAMYLCASSLVSTVNEQFFGPGTRLTVL.

This clonotype was recorded a few times. The chain joins TRBV5-1 to TRBJ2-5; TRBD2 matches at 8 bases. J lost 5 bases, V lost 6 bases, and 12 bases had no gene match. From germline, CDR1 is SGHRS and CDR2 YFSETQ. The CDR3 runs 15 residues. Written as DNA, the CDR3 is TGCGCCAGCAACCCTGGACTAGCAGGTCGGGAGACCCAGTACTTC. It codes for CASNPGLAGRETQYF.

The chain links TRBV7-7 to TRBJ2-5; D not resolved. In germline, CDR1 is SSHAT, CDR2 FNYEAQ (reference sequence). V lost 2 bases, J lost 2 bases, and 9 bases lay in between. CDR3 length equals 14 residues. CDR3 sequence: CASSLSVRQETQYF. DNA for the CDR3: TGTGCCAGCAGCTTATCTGTCAGACAAGAGACCCAGTACTTC. Drawing the rest from reference TRBV7-7 and TRBJ2-5, the complete variable domain is GAGVSQSPRYKVTKRGQDVTLRCDPISSHATLYWYQQALGQGPEFLTYFNYEAQPDKSGLPSDRFSAERPEGSISTLTIQRTEQRDSAMYRCASSLSVRQETQYFGPGTRLLVL.

Ten or more counts support this clonotype. The chain has TRBV7-2 and TRBJ1-1; maybe TRBD1 (6 bases). The V gene's germline CDR1 is SGHTA and CDR2 FQGNSA. The CDR3 loop spans 15 amino acids. The V and J ends lost 5 bases and 1 base respectively, with 14 bases between them. DNA for the CDR3: TGTGCCAGCAGCCCGAACAGGGCTTCGAACACTGAAGCTTTCTTT. This gives the protein CASSPNRASNTEAFF.

As DNA, the CDR3 is TGTGCCAGCAGCCTGTGGTCAGATACGCAGTATTTT. The encoded protein is CASSLWSDTQYF. The V and J genes are TRBV11-2 and TRBJ2-3; D ambiguous. This CDR3 is built from 12 residues. V shed 5 bases and J shed 4 bases, with 7 bases lying between them. The germline V gene has CDR1 SGHAT and CDR2 FQNNGV.

The chain couples TRBV4-3 to TRBJ2-1, with 8 bases fitting TRBD2. CDR1 and CDR2 (germline): LGHNA, YSLEER. Trimming removed 2 bases from V and 7 bases from J; junction bases left unmatched: 19. This CDR3 has 19 residues. CDR3 amino acids: CASSQRMTGGPAIFNEQFF. The CDR3, as DNA: TGCGCCAGCAGCCAAAGAATGACGGGAGGGCCGGCGATTTTTAATGAGCAGTTCTTC.

This sequence joins TRBV5-1 and TRBJ2-5; 8 positions agree with TRBD2. Germline V gene data show CDR1 as SGHRS and CDR2 as YFSETQ. Trimming cost V 4 bases and J 4 bases; bases outside gene matches: 6. CDR3 length equals 14 residues. The CDR3 loop reads CASSRGLAGETQYF. For the CDR3, the DNA is TGCGCCAGCAGCCGCGGACTAGCCGGAGAGACCCAGTACTTC.

This rearrangement joins TRBV18 to TRBJ2-5, with 7 nucleotides matching TRBD2. J lost 3 bases, V lost 3 bases, and 7 bases had no gene match. The CDR3 extends over 15 amino acids. Germline V gives CDR1 KGHSH, CDR2 LQKENI. The CDR3: CASSPNQRGKETQYF. In DNA, the CDR3 is TGTGCCAGCTCACCCAATCAGCGGGGAAAAGAGACCCAGTACTTC.